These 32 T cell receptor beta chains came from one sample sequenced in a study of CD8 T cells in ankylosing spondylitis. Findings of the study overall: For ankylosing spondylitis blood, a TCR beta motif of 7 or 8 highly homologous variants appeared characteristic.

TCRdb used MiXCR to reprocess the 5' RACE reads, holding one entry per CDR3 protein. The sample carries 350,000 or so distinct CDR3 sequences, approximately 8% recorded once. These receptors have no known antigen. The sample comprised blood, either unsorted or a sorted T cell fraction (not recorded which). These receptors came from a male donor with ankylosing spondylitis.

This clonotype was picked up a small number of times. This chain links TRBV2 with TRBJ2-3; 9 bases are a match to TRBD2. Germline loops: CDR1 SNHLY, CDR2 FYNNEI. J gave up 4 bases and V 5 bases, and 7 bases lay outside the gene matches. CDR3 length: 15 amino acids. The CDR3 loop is CASSPRTSAPDTQYF. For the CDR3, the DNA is TGTGCCAGCAGTCCCCGGACTAGCGCCCCAGATACGCAGTATTTT.

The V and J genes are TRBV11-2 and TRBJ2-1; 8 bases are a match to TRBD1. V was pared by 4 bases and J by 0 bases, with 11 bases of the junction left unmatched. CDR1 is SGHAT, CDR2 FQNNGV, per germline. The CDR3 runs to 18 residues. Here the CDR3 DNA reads TGTGCCAGCAGCTCTGGGCAGGGGGCCCTCAGCTCCTACAATGAGCAGTTCTTC. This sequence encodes CASSSGQGALSSYNEQFF.

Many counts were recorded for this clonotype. CDR3 in DNA: TGTGCCAGCAGTTTAGCGCCAGGGTCCTACAATGAGCAGTTCTTC. This translates into CASSLAPGSYNEQFF. The chain recombines TRBV28 with TRBJ2-1, with D possibly being TRBD1 (5 bases). Germline CDR1 reads MDHEN; CDR2 reads SYDVKM. V lost 2 bases and J 1 base, leaving 9 bases between the germline ends. This CDR3 spans 15 amino acids.

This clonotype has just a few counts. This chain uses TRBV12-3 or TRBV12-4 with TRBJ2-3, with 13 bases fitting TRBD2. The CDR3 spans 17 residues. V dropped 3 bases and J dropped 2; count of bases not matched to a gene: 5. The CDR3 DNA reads TGTGCCAGCAGTTTTGGGACTAGCGGGAATCCCACAGATACGCAGTATTTT. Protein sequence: CASSFGTSGNPTDTQYF.

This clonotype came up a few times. CDR3 in amino acids: CASSLGQVYTGELFF. DNA of the CDR3: TGCGCCAGCAGCTTGGGACAGGTTTACACCGGGGAGCTGTTTTTT. The chain links TRBV5-1 to TRBJ2-2; a weak D match, TRBD1 (6 bases). V shed 0 bases and J shed 3 bases, with 9 bases lying between them. CDR1 and CDR2 from the germline V gene are SGHRS and YFSETQ. The CDR3 consists of 15 residues.

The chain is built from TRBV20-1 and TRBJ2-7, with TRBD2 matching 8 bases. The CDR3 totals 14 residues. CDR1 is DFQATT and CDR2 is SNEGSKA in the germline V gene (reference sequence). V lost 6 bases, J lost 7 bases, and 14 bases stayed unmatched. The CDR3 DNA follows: TGCAGTGCCAGGACTAGCTCGATTTCGGGGGAGCAGTACTTC. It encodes CSARTSSISGEQYF.

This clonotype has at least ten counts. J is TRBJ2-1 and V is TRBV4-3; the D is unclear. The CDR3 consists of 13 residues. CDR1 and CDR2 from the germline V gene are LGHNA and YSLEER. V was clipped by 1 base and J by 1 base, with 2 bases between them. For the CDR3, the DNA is TGCGCCAGCAGCCAAGTGTCCTACAATGAGCAGTTCTTC. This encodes CASSQVSYNEQFF.

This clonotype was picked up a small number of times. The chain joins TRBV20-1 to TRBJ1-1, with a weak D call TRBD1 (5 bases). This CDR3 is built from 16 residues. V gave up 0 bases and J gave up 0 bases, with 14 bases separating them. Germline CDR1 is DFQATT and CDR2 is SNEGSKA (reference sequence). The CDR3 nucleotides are TGCAGTGCTAGAGAGGGGGGGAGAGTATTGAACACTGAAGCTTTCTTT. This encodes CSAREGGRVLNTEAFF.

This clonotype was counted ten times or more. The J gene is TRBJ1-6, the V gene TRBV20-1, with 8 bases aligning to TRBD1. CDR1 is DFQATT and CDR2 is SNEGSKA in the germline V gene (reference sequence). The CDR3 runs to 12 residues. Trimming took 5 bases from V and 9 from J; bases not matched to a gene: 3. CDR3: CSARGQVSPLHF. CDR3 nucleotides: TGCAGTGCTCGGGGACAGGTTTCACCCCTCCACTTT.

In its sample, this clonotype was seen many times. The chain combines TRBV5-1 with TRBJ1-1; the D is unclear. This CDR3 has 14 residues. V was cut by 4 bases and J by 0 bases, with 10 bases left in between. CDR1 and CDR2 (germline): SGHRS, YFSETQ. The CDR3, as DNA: TGCGCCAGCAGCAACTATCTTATGAACACTGAAGCTTTCTTT. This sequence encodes CASSNYLMNTEAFF.

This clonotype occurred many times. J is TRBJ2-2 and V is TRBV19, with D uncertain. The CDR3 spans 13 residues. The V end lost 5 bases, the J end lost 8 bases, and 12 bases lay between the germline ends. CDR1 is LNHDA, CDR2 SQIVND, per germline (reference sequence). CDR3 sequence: CASSLGRVGELFF. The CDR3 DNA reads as TGTGCCAGTAGTCTAGGTCGGGTTGGGGAGCTGTTTTTT.

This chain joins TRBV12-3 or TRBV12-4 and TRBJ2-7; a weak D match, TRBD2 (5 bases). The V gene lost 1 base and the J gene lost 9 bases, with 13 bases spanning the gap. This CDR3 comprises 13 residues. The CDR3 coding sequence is TGTGCCAGCAGTTTAGGGCCCCTTCGGGGGCAGTACTTC. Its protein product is CASSLGPLRGQYF.

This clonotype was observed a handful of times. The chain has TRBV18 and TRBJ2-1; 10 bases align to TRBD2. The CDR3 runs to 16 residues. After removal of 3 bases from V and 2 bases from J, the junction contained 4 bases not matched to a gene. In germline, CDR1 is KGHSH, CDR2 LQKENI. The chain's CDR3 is CASSPVAGGPYNEQFF. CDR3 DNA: TGTGCCAGCTCACCGGTAGCGGGAGGCCCCTACAATGAGCAGTTCTTC.

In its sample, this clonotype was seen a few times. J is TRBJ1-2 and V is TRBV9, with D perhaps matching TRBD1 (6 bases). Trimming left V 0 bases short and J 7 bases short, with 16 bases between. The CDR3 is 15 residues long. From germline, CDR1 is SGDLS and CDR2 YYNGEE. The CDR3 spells CASSVVGARGVGYTF. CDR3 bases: TGTGCCAGCAGCGTAGTTGGAGCGAGGGGGGTTGGCTACACCTTC.

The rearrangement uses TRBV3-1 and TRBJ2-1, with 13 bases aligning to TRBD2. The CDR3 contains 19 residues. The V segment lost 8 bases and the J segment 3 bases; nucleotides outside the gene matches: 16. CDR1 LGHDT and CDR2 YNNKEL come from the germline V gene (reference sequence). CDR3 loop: CASSKEAGTSGNIYNEQFF. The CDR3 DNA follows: TGTGCCAGCTCCAAGGAGGCGGGGACTAGCGGGAACATCTACAATGAGCAGTTCTTC.

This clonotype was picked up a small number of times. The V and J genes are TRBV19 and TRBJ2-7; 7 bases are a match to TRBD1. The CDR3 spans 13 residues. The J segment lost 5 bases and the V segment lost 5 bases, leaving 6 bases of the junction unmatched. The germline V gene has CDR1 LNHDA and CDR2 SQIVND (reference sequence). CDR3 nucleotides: TGTGCCAGTAGTCCAGACAGGGACCACGAGCAGTACTTC. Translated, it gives CASSPDRDHEQYF.

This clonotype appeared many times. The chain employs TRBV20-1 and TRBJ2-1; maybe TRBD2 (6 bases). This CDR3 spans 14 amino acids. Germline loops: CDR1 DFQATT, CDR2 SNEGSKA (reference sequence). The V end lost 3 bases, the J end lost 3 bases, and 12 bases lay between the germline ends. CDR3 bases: TGCAGTGCTAGCGCCGGGAGAGTCTACAATGAGCAGTTCTTC. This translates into CSASAGRVYNEQFF.

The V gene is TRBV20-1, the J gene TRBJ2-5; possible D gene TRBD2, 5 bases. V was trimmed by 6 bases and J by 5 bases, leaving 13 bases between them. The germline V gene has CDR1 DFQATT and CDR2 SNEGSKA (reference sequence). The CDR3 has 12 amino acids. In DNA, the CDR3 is TGCAGTGCCGCCGGGGAAGGGGAGACCCAGTACTTC. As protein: CSAAGEGETQYF.

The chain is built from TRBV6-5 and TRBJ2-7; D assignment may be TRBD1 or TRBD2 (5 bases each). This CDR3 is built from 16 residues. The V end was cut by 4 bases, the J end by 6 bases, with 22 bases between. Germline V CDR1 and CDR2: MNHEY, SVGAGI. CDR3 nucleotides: TGTGCCAGCAGTTCCCGGGGCCCTCCCTCATACCGCGAGCAGTACTTC. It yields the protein CASSSRGPPSYREQYF.

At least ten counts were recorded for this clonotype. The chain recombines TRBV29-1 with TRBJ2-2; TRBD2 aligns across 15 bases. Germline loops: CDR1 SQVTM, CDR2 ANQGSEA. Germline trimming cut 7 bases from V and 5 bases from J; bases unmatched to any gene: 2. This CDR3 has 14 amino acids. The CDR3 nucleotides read TGCAGCGCAGGACTAGCGGGAGGGACCGGGGAGCTGTTTTTT. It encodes CSAGLAGGTGELFF.

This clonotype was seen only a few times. The CDR3 region is CSVGTSVIDEQFF. As DNA, the CDR3 is TGCAGCGTTGGGACTAGCGTTATAGATGAGCAGTTCTTC. V gene TRBV29-1 combines with J gene TRBJ2-1, with TRBD2 matching 9 bases. Germline V gene sequence: CDR1 SQVTM, CDR2 ANQGSEA. After removal of 4 bases from V and 8 bases from J, the junction contained 6 bases not matched to a gene. CDR3 size: 13 residues.

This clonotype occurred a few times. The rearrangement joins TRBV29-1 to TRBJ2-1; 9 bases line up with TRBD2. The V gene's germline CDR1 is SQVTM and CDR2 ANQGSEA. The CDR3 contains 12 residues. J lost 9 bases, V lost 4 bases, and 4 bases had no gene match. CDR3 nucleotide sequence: TGCAGCGTTGGTCTAGCGGGACGTGAGCAGTTCTTC. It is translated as CSVGLAGREQFF.

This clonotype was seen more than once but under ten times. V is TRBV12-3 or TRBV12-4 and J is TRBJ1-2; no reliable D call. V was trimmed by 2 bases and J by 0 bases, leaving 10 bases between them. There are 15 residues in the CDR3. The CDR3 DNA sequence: TGTGCCAGCAGTTTATTGGCCAAGTCTAACTATGGCTACACCTTC. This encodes CASSLLAKSNYGYTF.

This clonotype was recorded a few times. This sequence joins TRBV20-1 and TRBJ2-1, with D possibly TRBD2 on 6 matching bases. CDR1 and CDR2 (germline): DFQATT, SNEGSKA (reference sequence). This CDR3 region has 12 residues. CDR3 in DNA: TGCAGCGGCGGGACTTCTTACAATGAGCAGTTCTTC. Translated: CSGGTSYNEQFF.

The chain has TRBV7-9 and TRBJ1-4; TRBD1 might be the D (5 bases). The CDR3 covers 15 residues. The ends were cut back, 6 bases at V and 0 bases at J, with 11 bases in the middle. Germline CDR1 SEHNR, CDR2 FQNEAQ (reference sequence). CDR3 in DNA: TGTGCCAGCAGATCCGGGGGGTCAACTAATGAAAAACTGTTTTTT. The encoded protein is CASRSGGSTNEKLFF. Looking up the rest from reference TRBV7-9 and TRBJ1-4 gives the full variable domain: DTGVSQNPRHKITKRGQNVTFRCDPISEHNRLYWYRQTLGQGPEFLTYFQNEAQLEKSRLLSDRFSAERPKGSFSTLEIQRTEQGDSAMYLCASRSGGSTNEKLFFGSGTQLSVL.

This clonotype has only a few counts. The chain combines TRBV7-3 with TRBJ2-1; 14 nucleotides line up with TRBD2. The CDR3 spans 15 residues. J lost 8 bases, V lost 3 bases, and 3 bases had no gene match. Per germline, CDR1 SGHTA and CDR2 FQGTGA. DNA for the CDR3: TGTGCCAGCAGCTTGACTAGCGGGAGGGCCTATGAGCAGTTCTTC. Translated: CASSLTSGRAYEQFF.

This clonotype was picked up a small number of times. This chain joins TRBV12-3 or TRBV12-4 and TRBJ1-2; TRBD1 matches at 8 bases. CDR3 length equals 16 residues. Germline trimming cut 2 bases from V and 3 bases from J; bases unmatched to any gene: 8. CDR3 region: CASSLWAGGNDYGYTF. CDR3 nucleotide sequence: TGTGCCAGCAGTTTATGGGCAGGGGGCAATGACTATGGCTACACCTTC.

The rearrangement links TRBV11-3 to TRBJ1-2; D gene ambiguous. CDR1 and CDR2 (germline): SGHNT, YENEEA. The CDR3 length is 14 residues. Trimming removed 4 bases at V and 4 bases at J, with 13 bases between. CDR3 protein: CASSSEPGGYGYTF. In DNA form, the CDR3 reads TGTGCCAGCAGCTCGGAACCAGGCGGCTATGGCTACACCTTC.

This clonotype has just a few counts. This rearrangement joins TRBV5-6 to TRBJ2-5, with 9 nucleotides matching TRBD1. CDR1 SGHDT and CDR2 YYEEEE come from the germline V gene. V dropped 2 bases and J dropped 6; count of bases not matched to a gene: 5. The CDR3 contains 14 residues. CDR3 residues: CASSFGTGMKTQYF. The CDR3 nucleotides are TGTGCCAGCAGCTTTGGGACAGGGATGAAGACCCAGTACTTC.

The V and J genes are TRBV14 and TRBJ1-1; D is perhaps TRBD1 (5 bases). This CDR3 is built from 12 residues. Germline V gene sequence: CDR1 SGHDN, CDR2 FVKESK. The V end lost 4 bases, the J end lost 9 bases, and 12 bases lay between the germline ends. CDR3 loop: CASSPQGPQAFF. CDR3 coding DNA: TGTGCCAGCAGCCCCCAGGGCCCTCAAGCTTTCTTT.

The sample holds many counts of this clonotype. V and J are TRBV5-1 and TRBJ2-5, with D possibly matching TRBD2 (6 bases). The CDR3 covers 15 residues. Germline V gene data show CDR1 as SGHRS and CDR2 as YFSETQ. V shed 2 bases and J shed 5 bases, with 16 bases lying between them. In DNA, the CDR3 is TGCGCCAGCAGCTTTGGGACCCAAAGCGGGGAGACCCAGTACTTC. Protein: CASSFGTQSGETQYF.

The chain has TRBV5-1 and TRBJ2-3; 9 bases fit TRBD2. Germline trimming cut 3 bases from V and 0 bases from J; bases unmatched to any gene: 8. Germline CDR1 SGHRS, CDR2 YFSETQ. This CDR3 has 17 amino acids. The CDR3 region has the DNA TGCGCCAGCAGCTCCCACGGGGCGGGAGGGAGCACAGATACGCAGTATTTT. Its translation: CASSSHGAGGSTDTQYF. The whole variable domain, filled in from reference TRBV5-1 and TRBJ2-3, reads KAGVTQTPRYLIKTRGQQVTLSCSPISGHRSVSWYQQTPGQGLQFLFEYFSETQRNKGNFPGRFSGRQFSNSRSEMNVSTLELGDSALYLCASSSHGAGGSTDTQYFGPGTRLTVL.